These 12 T cell receptor beta chains were sequenced from one sample in a study of CXCR3-negative and CXCR3-positive naive CD8 T cells (dated by TCRdb to between 2017 and 2020). For sequencing, a NextSeq 550 was employed. The Human TCR Profiling Kit (MiLaboratory) was used to prepare UMI-labeled 5' RACE TRB cDNA libraries. TCRdb reprocessed the reads into one record per CDR3 protein sequence, lacking DNA. This sample's listing comprises over 100,000 distinct CDR3 sequences. The top ten hold around 0.41% of the sample. What the work shows at the level of the full study, not this receptor alone: Compared with CXCR3-negative naive cells, CXCR3-positive naive cells had TRB CDR3s with higher hydrophobicity (lower Kidera factor 4), lower energy, and higher strength and volume indices.

No cognate antigen is known for these TCRs. The sequencing input was naive CXCR3+ CD8+ T cells from blood. The sample's cell subset or site label, decoded: CD45RO-CCR7+CD27+CD95- naive CD8+ T cells expressing CXCR3 (TNR3+). Source of these receptors: a human donor in good health. Some clones in this sample may be carry-over from other donors' samples.

The chain has TRBV28 and TRBJ2-7. Germline V gene sequence: CDR1 MDHEN, CDR2 SYDVKM. The CDR3 runs 14 residues. The CDR3: CASSLYPNFYEQYF.

The chain is built from TRBV12-3 or TRBV12-4 and TRBJ2-1. The CDR3 runs 12 residues. The CDR3 here is CASSLSDNEQFF.

The CDR3 region is CASSIRRYQETQYF. This rearrangement joins TRBV19 to TRBJ2-5. Germline CDR1 reads LNHDA; CDR2 reads SQIVND (reference sequence). The CDR3 is made up of 14 amino acids.

J is TRBJ2-4 and V is TRBV7-3; TCRdb reports TRBD1, a call that lacks DNA to check it against. The germline gives CDR1 SGHTA, CDR2 FQGTGA. This CDR3 has 14 amino acids. The CDR3 here is CASSHRTGKNIQYF.

The chain recombines TRBV3-1 with TRBJ2-7; the TCRdb call, TRBD2, lacks DNA for checking. This CDR3 has 16 residues. The germline V gene encodes CDR1 LGHDT and CDR2 YNNKEL (reference sequence). This CDR3 reads CASSQAPAPGPYEQYF.

The chain uses TRBV29-1 and TRBJ2-2; TCRdb's D call of TRBD1 is untestable without DNA. In germline, CDR1 is SQVTM, CDR2 ANQGSEA. The CDR3 sequence is 16 residues long. CDR3 sequence reads: CSVEDFSRGLPGELFF.

The chain recombines TRBV7-9 with TRBJ1-1. Germline lookup yields CDR1 SEHNR and CDR2 FQNEAQ (reference sequence). This CDR3 region has 15 residues. The CDR3 region is CASSASGGGNTEAFF.

The rearrangement joins TRBV29-1 to TRBJ2-1; TCRdb names TRBD2, which stays unverified in the absence of DNA. CDR3 length equals 18 residues. The V gene's germline CDR1 is SQVTM and CDR2 ANQGSEA. The CDR3 loop is CSVVVGLLSLSSYNEQFF.

The chain is built from TRBV6-4 and TRBJ2-1; TCRdb returns TRBD2, unconfirmable since there is no DNA. Germline V CDR1 and CDR2: MRHNA, SNTAGT. The CDR3 is 16 residues long. Here the CDR3 reads CASSDSAAGSYNEQFF.

V and J are TRBV28 and TRBJ2-6. The CDR3 is made up of 16 amino acids. Per the germline V gene, CDR1 is MDHEN and CDR2 is SYDVKM. CDR3 in amino acids: CASRDHGSSGANVLTF.

The V gene is TRBV27, the J gene TRBJ2-3; lacking DNA, the TRBD2 call made by TCRdb goes unchecked. This CDR3 has 14 residues. Germline V gene data show CDR1 as MNHEY and CDR2 as SMNVEV (reference sequence). The CDR3 is CASSFLAGGDTQYF.

The gene calls are TRBV27 and TRBJ2-7; no DNA is available, so the TRBD2 call from TCRdb remains unchecked. CDR1 is MNHEY, CDR2 SMNVEV, per germline (reference sequence). This CDR3 is built from 14 residues. The CDR3 reads CASRLAGPSYEQYF.